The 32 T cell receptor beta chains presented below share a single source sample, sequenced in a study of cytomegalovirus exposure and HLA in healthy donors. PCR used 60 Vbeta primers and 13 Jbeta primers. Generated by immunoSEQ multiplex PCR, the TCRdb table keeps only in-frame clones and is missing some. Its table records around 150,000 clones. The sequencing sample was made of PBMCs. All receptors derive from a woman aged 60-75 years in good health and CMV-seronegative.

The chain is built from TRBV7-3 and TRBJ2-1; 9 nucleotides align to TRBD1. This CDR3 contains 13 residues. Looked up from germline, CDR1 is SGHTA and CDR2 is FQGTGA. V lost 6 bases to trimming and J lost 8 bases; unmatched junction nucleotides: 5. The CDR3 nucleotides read TGTGCCAGCAGTCCGGACAGGGGCGATGAGCAGTTCTTC. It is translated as CASSPDRGDEQFF.

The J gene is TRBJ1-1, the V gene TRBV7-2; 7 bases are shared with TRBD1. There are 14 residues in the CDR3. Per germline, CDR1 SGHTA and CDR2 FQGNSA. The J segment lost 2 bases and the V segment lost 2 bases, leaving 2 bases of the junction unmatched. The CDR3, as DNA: TGTGCCAGCAGCTTACAGGGGGGTAACACTGAAGCTTTCTTT. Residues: CASSLQGGNTEAFF.

CDR3: CASSLAGVLTTGELFF. The DNA of the CDR3 is TGCGCCAGCAGCTTAGCCGGAGTGCTAACAACCGGGGAGCTGTTTTTT. The rearrangement uses TRBV5-1 and TRBJ2-2; no firm D call. Germline V gene data show CDR1 as SGHRS and CDR2 as YFSETQ. The CDR3 covers 16 residues. Trimming stripped 2 bases from V and 5 bases from J, with 16 bases between.

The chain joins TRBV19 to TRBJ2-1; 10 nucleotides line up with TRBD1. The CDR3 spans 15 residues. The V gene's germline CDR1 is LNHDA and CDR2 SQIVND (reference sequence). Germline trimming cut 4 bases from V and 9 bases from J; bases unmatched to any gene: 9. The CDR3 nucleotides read TGTGCCAGTAGTAGACGGACAGGGGGTCAGGGTGAGCAGTTCTTC. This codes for CASSRRTGGQGEQFF.

The CDR3: CASRVSTGKFYGYTF. CDR3 sequence (DNA): TGTGCCAGCAGAGTTTCTACAGGGAAGTTTTATGGCTACACCTTC. This sequence joins TRBV2 and TRBJ1-2, with D possibly TRBD1 on 6 matching bases. CDR1 and CDR2 from the germline V gene are SNHLY and FYNNEI. The CDR3 is 15 amino acids. V shed 6 bases and J shed 5 bases, with 19 bases lying between them.

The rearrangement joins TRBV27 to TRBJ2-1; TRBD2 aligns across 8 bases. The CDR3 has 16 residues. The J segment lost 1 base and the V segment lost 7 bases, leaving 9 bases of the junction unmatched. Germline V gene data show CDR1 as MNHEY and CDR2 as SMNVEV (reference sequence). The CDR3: CASTPGGGYSYNEQFF. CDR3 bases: TGTGCCAGCACCCCGGGAGGGGGTTATTCCTACAATGAGCAGTTCTTC.

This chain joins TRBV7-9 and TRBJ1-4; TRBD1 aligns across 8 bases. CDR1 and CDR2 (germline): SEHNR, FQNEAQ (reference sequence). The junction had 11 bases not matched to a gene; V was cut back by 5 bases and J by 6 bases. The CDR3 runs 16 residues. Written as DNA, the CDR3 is TGTGCCAGCAGCCCTACTGACAGGGGTGATTATGAAAAACTGTTTTTT. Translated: CASSPTDRGDYEKLFF.

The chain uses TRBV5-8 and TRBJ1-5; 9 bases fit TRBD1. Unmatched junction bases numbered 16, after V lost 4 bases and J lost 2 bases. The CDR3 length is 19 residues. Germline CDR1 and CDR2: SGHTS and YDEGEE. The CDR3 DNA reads TGTGCCAGCAGCAGGAGGGCCGGGACAGGGAGGATTGGCAATCAGCCCCAGCATTTT. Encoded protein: CASSRRAGTGRIGNQPQHF.

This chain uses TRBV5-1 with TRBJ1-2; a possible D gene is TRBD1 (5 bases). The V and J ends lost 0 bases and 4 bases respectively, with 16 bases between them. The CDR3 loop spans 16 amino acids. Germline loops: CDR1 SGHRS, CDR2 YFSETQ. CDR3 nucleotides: TGCGCCAGCAGCTTGGTTGGGGGTCGGGGGAGCTATGGCTACACCTTC. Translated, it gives CASSLVGGRGSYGYTF. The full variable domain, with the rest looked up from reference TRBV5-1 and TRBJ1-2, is KAGVTQTPRYLIKTRGQQVTLSCSPISGHRSVSWYQQTPGQGLQFLFEYFSETQRNKGNFPGRFSGRQFSNSRSEMNVSTLELGDSALYLCASSLVGGRGSYGYTFGSGTRLTVV.

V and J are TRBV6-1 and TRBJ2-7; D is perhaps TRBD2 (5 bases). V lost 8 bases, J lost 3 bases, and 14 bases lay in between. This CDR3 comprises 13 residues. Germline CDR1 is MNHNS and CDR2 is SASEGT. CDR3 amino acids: CASHLREGYEQYF. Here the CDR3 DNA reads TGTGCCAGCCACTTAAGAGAGGGCTACGAGCAGTACTTC.

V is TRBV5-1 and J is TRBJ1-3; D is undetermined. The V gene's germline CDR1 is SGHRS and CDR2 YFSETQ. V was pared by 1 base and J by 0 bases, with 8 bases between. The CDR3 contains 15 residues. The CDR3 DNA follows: TGCGCCAGCAGCTTGAGGGAGGCCTCTGGAAACACCATATATTTT. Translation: CASSLREASGNTIYF.

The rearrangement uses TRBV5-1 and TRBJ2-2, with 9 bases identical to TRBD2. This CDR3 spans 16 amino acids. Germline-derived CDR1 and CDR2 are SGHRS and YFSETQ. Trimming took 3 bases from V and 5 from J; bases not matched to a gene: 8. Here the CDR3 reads CASSSVAGAGTGELFF. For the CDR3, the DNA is TGCGCCAGCAGCTCGGTAGCGGGAGCTGGAACCGGGGAGCTGTTTTTT. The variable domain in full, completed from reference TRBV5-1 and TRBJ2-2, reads KAGVTQTPRYLIKTRGQQVTLSCSPISGHRSVSWYQQTPGQGLQFLFEYFSETQRNKGNFPGRFSGRQFSNSRSEMNVSTLELGDSALYLCASSSVAGAGTGELFFGEGSRLTVL.

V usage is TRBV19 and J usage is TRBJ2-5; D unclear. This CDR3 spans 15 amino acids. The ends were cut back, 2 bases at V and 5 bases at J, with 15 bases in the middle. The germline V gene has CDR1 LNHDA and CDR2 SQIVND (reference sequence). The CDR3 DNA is TGTGCCAGTAGTATAAGTCCAGTCGGCGGCGAGACCCAGTACTTC. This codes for CASSISPVGGETQYF.

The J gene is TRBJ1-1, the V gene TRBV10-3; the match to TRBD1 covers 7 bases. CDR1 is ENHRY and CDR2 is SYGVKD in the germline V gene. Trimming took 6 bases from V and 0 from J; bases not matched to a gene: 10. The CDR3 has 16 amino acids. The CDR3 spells CAIRSGTANMNTEAFF. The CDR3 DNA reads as TGTGCCATCAGATCCGGGACAGCAAATATGAACACTGAAGCTTTCTTT.

The DNA for the CDR3 is TGTGCCAGCAGCAACCGACAGGGTGGCGCTGAAGCTTTCTTT. Translation gives CASSNRQGGAEAFF. The chain is built from TRBV7-2 and TRBJ1-1, with 7 nucleotides matching TRBD1. This CDR3 is built from 14 residues. V lost 5 bases to trimming and J lost 6 bases; unmatched junction nucleotides: 9. The V gene's germline CDR1 is SGHTA and CDR2 FQGNSA.

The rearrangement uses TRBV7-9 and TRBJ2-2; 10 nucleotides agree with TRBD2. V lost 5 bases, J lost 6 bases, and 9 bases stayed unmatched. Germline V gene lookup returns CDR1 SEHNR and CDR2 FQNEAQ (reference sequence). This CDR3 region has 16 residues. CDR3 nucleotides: TGTGCCAGCAGCCTCCCTAGCGGGAGAGGCGCCGGGGAGCTGTTTTTT. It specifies CASSLPSGRGAGELFF.

The CDR3 region is CASSLGTGTQETQYF. CDR3 DNA: TGTGCCAGCAGCTTGGGGACAGGGACCCAAGAGACCCAGTACTTC. The chain recombines TRBV5-8 with TRBJ2-5; 8 nucleotides agree with TRBD1. This CDR3 is 15 amino acids long. V was pared by 0 bases and J by 1 base, with 2 bases of the junction left unmatched. The germline V gene encodes CDR1 SGHTS and CDR2 YDEGEE. The variable domain in full, with the rest retrieved from reference TRBV5-8 and TRBJ2-5, is EAGVTQSPTHLIKTRGQQATLRCSPISGHTSVYWYQQALGLGLQFLLWYDEGEERNRGNFPPRFSGRQFPNYSSELNVNALELEDSALYLCASSLGTGTQETQYFGPGTRLLVL.

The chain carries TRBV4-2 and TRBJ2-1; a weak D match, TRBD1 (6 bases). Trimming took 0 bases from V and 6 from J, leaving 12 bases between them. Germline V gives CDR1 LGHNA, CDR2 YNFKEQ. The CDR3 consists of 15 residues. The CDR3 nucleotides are TGTGCCAGCAGCCAAGAAAAAGGGACATTCAATGAGCAGTTCTTC. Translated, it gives CASSQEKGTFNEQFF.

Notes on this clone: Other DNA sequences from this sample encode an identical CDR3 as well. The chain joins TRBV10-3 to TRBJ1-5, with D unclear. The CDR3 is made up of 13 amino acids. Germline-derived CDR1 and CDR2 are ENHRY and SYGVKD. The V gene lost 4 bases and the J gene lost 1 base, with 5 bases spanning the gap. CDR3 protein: CAISAQSNQPQHF. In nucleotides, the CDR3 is TGTGCCATCAGTGCTCAGAGCAATCAGCCCCAGCATTTT.

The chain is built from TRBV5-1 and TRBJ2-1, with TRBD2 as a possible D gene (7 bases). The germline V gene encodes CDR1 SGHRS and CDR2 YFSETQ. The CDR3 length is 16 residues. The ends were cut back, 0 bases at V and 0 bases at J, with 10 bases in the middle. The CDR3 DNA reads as TGCGCCAGCAGCTTGGGGGGGGGCGCCTCCTACAATGAGCAGTTCTTC. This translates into CASSLGGGASYNEQFF.

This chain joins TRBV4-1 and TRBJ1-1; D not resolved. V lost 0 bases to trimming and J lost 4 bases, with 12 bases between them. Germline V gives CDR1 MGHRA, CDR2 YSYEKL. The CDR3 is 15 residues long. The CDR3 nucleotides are TGCGCCAGCAGCCAAGATAGGAGGTGGATCACTGAAGCTTTCTTT. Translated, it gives CASSQDRRWITEAFF.

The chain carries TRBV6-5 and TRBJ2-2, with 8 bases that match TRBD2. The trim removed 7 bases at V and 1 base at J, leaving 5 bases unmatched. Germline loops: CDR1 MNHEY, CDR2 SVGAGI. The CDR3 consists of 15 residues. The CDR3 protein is CASKWAGGNTGELFF. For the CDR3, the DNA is TGTGCCAGCAAATGGGCGGGGGGGAACACCGGGGAGCTGTTTTTT.

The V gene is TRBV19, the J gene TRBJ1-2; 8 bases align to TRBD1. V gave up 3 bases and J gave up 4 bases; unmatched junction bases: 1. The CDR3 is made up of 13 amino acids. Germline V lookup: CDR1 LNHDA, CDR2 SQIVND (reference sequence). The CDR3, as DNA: TGTGCCAGTAGTATCGACAGGGGCTATGGCTACACCTTC. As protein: CASSIDRGYGYTF.

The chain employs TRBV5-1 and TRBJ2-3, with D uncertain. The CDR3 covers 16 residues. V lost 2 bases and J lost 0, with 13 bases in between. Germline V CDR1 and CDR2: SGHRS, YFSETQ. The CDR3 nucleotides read TGCGCCAGCAGCTTCGACTGGAATCCTAGCACAGATACGCAGTATTTT. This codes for CASSFDWNPSTDTQYF.

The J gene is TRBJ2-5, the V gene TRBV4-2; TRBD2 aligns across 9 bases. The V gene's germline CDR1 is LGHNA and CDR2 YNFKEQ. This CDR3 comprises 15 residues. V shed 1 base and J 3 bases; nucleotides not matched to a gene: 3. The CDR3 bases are TGTGCCAGCAGCCAAGTATTAGCGGGAGAAGAGACCCAGTACTTC. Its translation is CASSQVLAGEETQYF.

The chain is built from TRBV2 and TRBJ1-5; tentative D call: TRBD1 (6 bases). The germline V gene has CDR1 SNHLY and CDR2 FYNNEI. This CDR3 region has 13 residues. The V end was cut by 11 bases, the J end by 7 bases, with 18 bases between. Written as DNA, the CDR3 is TGTGCCGGGTCAGGGTCGAGGGGGCAGCCCCAGCATTTT. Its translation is CAGSGSRGQPQHF.

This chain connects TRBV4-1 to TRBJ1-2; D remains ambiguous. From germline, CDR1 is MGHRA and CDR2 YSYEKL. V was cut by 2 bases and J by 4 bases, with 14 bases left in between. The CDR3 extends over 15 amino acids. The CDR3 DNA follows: TGCGCCAGCAGCCAACAGGCTACCATCGGCTATGGCTACACCTTC. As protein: CASSQQATIGYGYTF.

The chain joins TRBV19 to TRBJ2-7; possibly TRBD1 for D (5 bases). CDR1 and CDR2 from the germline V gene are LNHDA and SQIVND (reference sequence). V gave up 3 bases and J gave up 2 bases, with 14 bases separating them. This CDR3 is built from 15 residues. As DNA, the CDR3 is TGTGCCAGTAGTATGGTCTTACAGGTCACCTACGAGCAGTACTTC. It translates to CASSMVLQVTYEQYF.

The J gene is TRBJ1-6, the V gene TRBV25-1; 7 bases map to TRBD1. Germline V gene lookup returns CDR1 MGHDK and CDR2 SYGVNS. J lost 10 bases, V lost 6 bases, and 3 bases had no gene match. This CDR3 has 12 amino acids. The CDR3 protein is CASRTGHSPLHF. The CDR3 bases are TGTGCCAGCAGGACAGGGCACTCACCCCTCCACTTT.

The CDR3 reads CASSPGQGNSEKTQYF. In nucleotides, the CDR3 is TGCGCCAGCAGCCCGGGACAGGGCAATTCTGAGAAGACCCAGTACTTC. The chain uses TRBV5-1 and TRBJ2-5; 9 bases are a match to TRBD1. With 4 bases clipped from V and 6 bases from J, the junction kept 13 bases outside the gene matches. The CDR3 covers 16 residues. Germline CDR1 SGHRS, CDR2 YFSETQ.

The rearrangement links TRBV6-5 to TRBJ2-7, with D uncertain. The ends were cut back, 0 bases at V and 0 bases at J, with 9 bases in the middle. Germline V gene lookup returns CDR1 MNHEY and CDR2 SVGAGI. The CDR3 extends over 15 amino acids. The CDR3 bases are TGTGCCAGCAGTTACTCGGCGGCCTTCTCCTACGAGCAGTACTTC. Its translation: CASSYSAAFSYEQYF.

The CDR3 reads CASSPLGGTSTDTQYF. The CDR3 DNA sequence: TGTGCCAGCAGCCCTCTTGGCGGGACCTCCACAGATACGCAGTATTTT. The chain is built from TRBV7-3 and TRBJ2-3; TRBD2 might be the D (6 bases). The CDR3 loop spans 16 amino acids. Germline CDR1 is SGHTA and CDR2 is FQGTGA. V was shortened by 5 bases and J by 2 bases, with 17 bases between the two germline ends.